This T cell receptor beta chain stems from a study of T cells in localized non-small cell lung cancer. General study results and limits: Because sequencing included only one region (of the tumor), heterogeneity remains possible. Uninvolved adjacent lung showed higher T cell clonality than tumor. Out of the top 100 tumor clones, a median roughly 52 were seen in adjacent lung.

The CDR3 sequence is 14 residues long. Per germline, CDR1 MGHRA and CDR2 YSYEKL. V gave up 4 bases and J gave up 3 bases, with 13 bases separating them. Concerning this clone: Its cognate antigen is unknown.

The protocol was immunoSEQ multiplex PCR, while the TCRdb copy is restricted to in-frame clones and leaves out a portion. The sample has about 15,000 clones; 70% to 90% are singletons. This sample comprised peripheral blood mononuclear cells, obtained before any cancer treatment. The sequence derives from a male donor aged 60 or over with stage II lung adenocarcinoma. The V and J genes are TRBV4-1 and TRBJ2-7, with D possibly TRBD1 on 6 matching bases. As DNA, the CDR3 is TGCGCCAGCAGCCCTATCGGACAGCTCTACGAGCAGTACTTC. Amino acids: CASSPIGQLYEQYF.